These T cell receptor beta chains were read from a single sample in a study of blood T cell repertoires in COVID-19. Method: immunoSEQ multiplex PCR; TCRdb's copy keeps in-frame clones and lacks some. The sample holds about 180,000 clones, roughly three quarters seen once. The sequenced material came from peripheral blood. Receptor source: a woman of 80 years or more with COVID-19, enrolled during active disease. Each CDR3 is given with its conserved first and last residue. The D gene is left open where the match is weak. A row's size may be missing; if present it is once, few, many or a size class.

J gene,V gene,D gene,clone size,CDR3 DNA,CDR3 protein
TRBJ2-3,TRBV7-6,NA,NA,TGTGCCAGCAGCCCCGACCTGGGCGGGGTGGCAGATACGCAGTATTTT,CASSPDLGGVADTQYF
TRBJ2-3,TRBV5-6,TRBD2,NA,TGTGCCAGCAGCTTTCTGACTAGCGGAGATACGCAGTATTTT,CASSFLTSGDTQYF
TRBJ2-3,TRBV5-1,NA,NA,TGCGCCAGCAGGCGGGAGGGACAGGTAGTCACAGATACGCAGTATTTT,CASRREGQVVTDTQYF
TRBJ1-2,TRBV3-1/TRBV3-2,NA,once,TGTGCCAGCAGTCCAGGGTATGACGGCTATGGCTACACCTTC,CASSPGYDGYGYTF
TRBJ2-1,TRBV24-1,NA,NA,TGTGCCACCAGTGATCCCGCCGGTCTAGCTTGGGGTGAGCAGTTCTTC,CATSDPAGLAWGEQFF
TRBJ2-7,TRBV6-6,NA,NA,TGTGCCAGCAGTTACACCTATGCCTACGAGCAGTACTTC,CASSYTYAYEQYF
TRBJ2-5,TRBV29-1,NA,few,TGCAGCGTTGAAGAACTCCGCGGGGAGACCCAGTACTTC,CSVEELRGETQYF
TRBJ1-2,TRBV5-1,TRBD1,NA,TGCGCCAGCAGCTTGGATCGGGACAGGGGTAACTATGGCTACACCTTC,CASSLDRDRGNYGYTF
TRBJ2-5,TRBV5-1,TRBD1,NA,TGCGCCAGCAGCCGGACAGGGGGCTTCCAAGAGACCCAGTACTTC,CASSRTGGFQETQYF
TRBJ2-2,TRBV10-3,NA,NA,TGTGCCATCAGTGAGGTTCTAACGAACACCGGGGAGCTGTTTTTT,CAISEVLTNTGELFF
TRBJ2-7,TRBV5-1,TRBD2,NA,TGCGCCAGCAGCTTGGGGACTAGCGGGAGCCCCTCCTACGAGCAGTACTTC,CASSLGTSGSPSYEQYF